The 21 T cell receptor beta chains below all came from one sample that was sequenced in a study of OX40 agonist ivuxolimab in advanced cancers. Here immunoSEQ multiplex PCR was the method, and the copy in TCRdb shows in-frame clones only, minus some. The data show 85,000 to 100,000 clones, 70% to 90% seen once. Material: CD4+ or CD8+ T cells sorted from blood, obtained in a trial of the OX40 agonist ivuxolimab. Every receptor here comes from an adult with an advanced solid tumor such as melanoma, head and neck, liver or kidney cancer.

The chain recombines TRBV18 with TRBJ2-5, with TRBD1 matching over 10 bases. CDR3 length: 16 residues. Unmatched junction bases numbered 10, after V lost 5 bases and J lost 4 bases. From germline, CDR1 is KGHSH and CDR2 LQKENI. CDR3 amino acids: CASSTPTTGGLETQYF. CDR3 DNA: TGTGCCAGCTCAACTCCTACGACAGGGGGCCTAGAGACCCAGTACTTC.

This clone was detected only a few times. V and J are TRBV11-2 and TRBJ2-2; a weak D match, TRBD1 (5 bases). The length of the CDR3 is 15 residues. Between the trimmed V and J ends, which lost 5 bases and 0 bases, there was a span of 10 bases. The germline gives CDR1 SGHAT, CDR2 FQNNGV. CDR3 residues: CASSKQVTNTGELFF. As DNA, the CDR3 is TGTGCCAGCAGCAAACAGGTCACGAACACCGGGGAGCTGTTTTTT.

The genes are TRBV19 and TRBJ2-1, with D perhaps TRBD1 or TRBD2 (5 bases each). The V and J ends lost 6 bases and 8 bases respectively, with 11 bases between them. CDR1 and CDR2 from the germline V gene are LNHDA and SQIVND (reference sequence). The CDR3 covers 12 residues. The CDR3 bases are TGTGCCAGTAGGTCGGGGCTCTATGAGCAGTTCTTC. Translated, it gives CASRSGLYEQFF.

The rearrangement joins TRBV5-1 to TRBJ2-7; TRBD2 might be the D (6 bases). Looked up from germline, CDR1 is SGHRS and CDR2 is YFSETQ. Trimming removed 3 bases at V and 1 base at J, with 17 bases between. The CDR3 is 16 amino acids. The DNA for the CDR3 is TGCGCCAGCAGCTGGGGACTCTTGGGACCTTCCTACGAGCAGTACTTC. This translates into CASSWGLLGPSYEQYF.

V gene TRBV5-1 combines with J gene TRBJ2-3; 8 positions agree with TRBD2. Germline CDR1 and CDR2: SGHRS and YFSETQ. This CDR3 region has 16 residues. V lost 0 bases, J lost 0 bases, and 3 bases stayed unmatched. The CDR3 DNA is TGCGCCAGCAGCTTGGGACTAGCGACTAGCACAGATACGCAGTATTTT. This sequence encodes CASSLGLATSTDTQYF.

V gene TRBV4-1 combines with J gene TRBJ2-7; D might be TRBD1 (5 bases). Trimming left V 0 bases short and J 5 bases short, with 23 bases between. Germline assignment: CDR1 MGHRA and CDR2 YSYEKL. The CDR3 spans 18 residues. The CDR3 nucleotides are TGCGCCAGCAGCCAAGATTTGGTACTCCCAGACACGGACAACGAGCAGTACTTC. Its translation: CASSQDLVLPDTDNEQYF.

The chain uses TRBV28 and TRBJ2-7; D possibly corresponds to TRBD1 (5 bases). The CDR3 is 15 residues long. The ends were cut back, 5 bases at V and 2 bases at J, with 16 bases in the middle. Germline CDR1 MDHEN, CDR2 SYDVKM. Written as DNA, the CDR3 is TGTGCCAGCAGTCGCAGGGCCGTCACCCCCTACGAGCAGTACTTC. Its translation: CASSRRAVTPYEQYF.

The gene calls are TRBV14 and TRBJ2-1; D is possibly TRBD2 (7 bases). This CDR3 region has 15 residues. V was shortened by 1 base and J by 6 bases, with 13 bases between the two germline ends. Germline V CDR1 and CDR2: SGHDN, FVKESK. In nucleotides, the CDR3 is TGTGCCAGCAGCCAAGCCAGGGGAGGGTCCAATGAGCAGTTCTTC. This codes for CASSQARGGSNEQFF.

The table lists this clone with a count of one. The chain links TRBV9 to TRBJ2-1, with TRBD1 matching 9 bases. V was clipped by 3 bases and J by 6 bases; unmatched bases: 13. CDR1 is SGDLS and CDR2 is YYNGEE in the germline V gene. The CDR3 consists of 17 residues. The CDR3 DNA sequence: TGTGCCAGCAGCGAAGGGGACAGGGATCAATCGAGCAATGAGCAGTTCTTC. Translation: CASSEGDRDQSSNEQFF.

This chain connects TRBV19 to TRBJ2-3; 7 bases line up with TRBD2. Trimming took 5 bases from V and 4 from J; bases not matched to a gene: 6. The CDR3 length is 14 residues. Looked up from germline, CDR1 is LNHDA and CDR2 is SQIVND (reference sequence). This chain's CDR3 is CASSWGGAPDTQYF. The CDR3 nucleotides are TGTGCCAGTAGTTGGGGGGGAGCGCCAGATACGCAGTATTTT.

This chain links TRBV2 with TRBJ2-5; 10 bases fit TRBD2. Germline values: CDR1 SNHLY, CDR2 FYNNEI. The CDR3 has 15 amino acids. With 6 bases clipped from V and 3 bases from J, the junction kept 7 bases outside the gene matches. The CDR3 reads CASRRLAGVEETQYF. The CDR3 DNA follows: TGTGCCAGCAGAAGACTAGCGGGCGTCGAAGAGACCCAGTACTTC.

The rearrangement uses TRBV2 and TRBJ1-3; D call uncertain. Germline values: CDR1 SNHLY, CDR2 FYNNEI. The CDR3 extends over 13 amino acids. V gave up 6 bases and J gave up 4 bases, with 10 bases separating them. The CDR3 coding sequence is TGTGCCAGCAGGCCAGAGTCGGGAAACACCATATATTTT. Residues: CASRPESGNTIYF.

This clone appeared a few times. CDR3 sequence (DNA): TGTGCCAGCAGCGTAGCTCCCGACGGGAACTATGGCTACACCTTC. Residues: CASSVAPDGNYGYTF. The rearrangement links TRBV9 to TRBJ1-2; D call uncertain. Germline CDR1 SGDLS, CDR2 YYNGEE. V lost 0 bases to trimming and J lost 2 bases, with 11 bases between them. The length of the CDR3 is 15 residues.

The V gene is TRBV30, the J gene TRBJ2-7; D ambiguous. Trimming took 4 bases from V and 1 from J, leaving 14 bases between them. The CDR3 consists of 14 residues. Germline-derived CDR1 and CDR2 are GTSNPN and SVGIG (reference sequence). CDR3 bases: TGTGCCTGGACCCCGCCCGGATTTTCCTACGAGCAGTACTTC. Translation: CAWTPPGFSYEQYF. The full variable domain, rest sourced from reference TRBV30 and TRBJ2-7, is SQTIHQWPATLVQPVGSPLSLECTVEGTSNPNLYWYRQAAGRGLQLLFYSVGIGQISSEVPQNLSASRPQDRQFILSSKKLLLSDSGFYLCAWTPPGFSYEQYFGPGTRLTVT.

The V and J genes are TRBV27 and TRBJ2-7, with a possible D match to TRBD2 (5 bases). In germline, CDR1 is MNHEY, CDR2 SMNVEV (reference sequence). V was trimmed by 3 bases and J by 2 bases, leaving 14 bases between them. The CDR3 has 15 residues. CDR3: CASSFRAGLTYEQYF. CDR3 DNA: TGTGCCAGCAGTTTCCGGGCAGGACTTACCTACGAGCAGTACTTC.

The V gene is TRBV5-1, the J gene TRBJ2-7; 7 nucleotides align to TRBD1. The CDR3 is 14 amino acids. CDR1 is SGHRS and CDR2 is YFSETQ in the germline V gene. With V trimmed by 0 bases and J by 4 bases, 4 bases remained unmatched. The CDR3 here is CASSLAGTEYEQYF. The CDR3 DNA reads TGCGCCAGCAGCTTGGCCGGGACAGAGTACGAGCAGTACTTC.

This chain connects TRBV5-5 to TRBJ1-5; 8 nucleotides agree with TRBD1. The CDR3 has 15 residues. The ends lost 4 bases at V and 4 bases at J; junction bases unmatched: 7. From germline, CDR1 is SGHKS and CDR2 YYEKEE (reference sequence). The CDR3 reads CASSPTGVENQPQHF. CDR3 DNA sequence: TGTGCCAGCAGCCCGACAGGGGTCGAAAATCAGCCCCAGCATTTT. The whole variable domain, remainder taken from reference TRBV5-5 and TRBJ1-5, is DAGVTQSPTHLIKTRGQQVTLRCSPISGHKSVSWYQQVLGQGPQFIFQYYEKEERGRGNFPDRFSARQFPNYSSELNVNALLLGDSALYLCASSPTGVENQPQHFGDGTRLSIL.

This clone occurred a few times. The chain uses TRBV28 and TRBJ2-1; D not certain. The CDR3 is 12 amino acids. Between the trimmed V and J ends, which lost 3 bases and 12 bases, there was a span of 12 bases. The germline V gene encodes CDR1 MDHEN and CDR2 SYDVKM. The CDR3 DNA is TGTGCCAGCAGTTTGGGTCGCCTTATGCAGTTCTTC. This sequence encodes CASSLGRLMQFF.

This sequence joins TRBV7-2 and TRBJ2-5; the D gene is possibly TRBD1 (5 bases). The CDR3 runs to 14 residues. The V end was cut by 4 bases, the J end by 5 bases, with 14 bases between. The germline gives CDR1 SGHTA, CDR2 FQGNSA. DNA for the CDR3: TGTGCCAGCAGCTCCCAAGGGGCCACGGAGACCCAGTACTTC. Translation: CASSSQGATETQYF.

For this clone: Additional DNA sequences in this sample encode the identical CDR3. The chain uses TRBV20-1 and TRBJ2-1; D remains ambiguous. In germline, CDR1 is DFQATT, CDR2 SNEGSKA (reference sequence). Trimming stripped 3 bases from V and 8 bases from J, with 8 bases between. The CDR3 contains 11 residues. Here the CDR3 reads CSASLRDEQFF. CDR3 bases: TGCAGTGCTAGTCTCCGTGATGAGCAGTTCTTC.

The rearrangement joins TRBV18 to TRBJ2-1; 7 bases align to TRBD2. The CDR3 contains 15 residues. From germline, CDR1 is KGHSH and CDR2 LQKENI. With 6 bases clipped from V and 0 bases from J, the junction kept 5 bases outside the gene matches. CDR3 DNA sequence: TGTGCCAGCTCCGTCGGCGGGGGCTCCTACAATGAGCAGTTCTTC. Translation gives CASSVGGGSYNEQFF. The whole variable domain, filled in from reference TRBV18 and TRBJ2-1, reads NAGVMQNPRHLVRRRGQEARLRCSPMKGHSHVYWYRQLPEEGLKFMVYLQKENIIDESGMPKERFSAEFPKEGPSILRIQQVVRGDSAAYFCASSVGGGSYNEQFFGPGTRLTVL.